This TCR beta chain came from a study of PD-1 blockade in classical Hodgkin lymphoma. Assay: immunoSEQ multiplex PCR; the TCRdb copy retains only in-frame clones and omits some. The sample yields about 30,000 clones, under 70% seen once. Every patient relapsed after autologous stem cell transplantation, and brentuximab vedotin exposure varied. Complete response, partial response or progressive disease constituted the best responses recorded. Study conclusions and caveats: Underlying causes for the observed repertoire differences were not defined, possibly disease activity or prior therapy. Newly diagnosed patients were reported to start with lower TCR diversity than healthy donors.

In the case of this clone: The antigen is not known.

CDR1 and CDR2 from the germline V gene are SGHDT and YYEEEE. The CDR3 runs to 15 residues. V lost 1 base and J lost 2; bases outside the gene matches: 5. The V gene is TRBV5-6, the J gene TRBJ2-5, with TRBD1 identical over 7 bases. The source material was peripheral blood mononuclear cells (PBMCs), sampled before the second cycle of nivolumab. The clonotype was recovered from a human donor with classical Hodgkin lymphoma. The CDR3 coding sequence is TGTGCCAGCAGCTTGATCTGGGACAGACAAGAGACCCAGTACTTC. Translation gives CASSLIWDRQETQYF.